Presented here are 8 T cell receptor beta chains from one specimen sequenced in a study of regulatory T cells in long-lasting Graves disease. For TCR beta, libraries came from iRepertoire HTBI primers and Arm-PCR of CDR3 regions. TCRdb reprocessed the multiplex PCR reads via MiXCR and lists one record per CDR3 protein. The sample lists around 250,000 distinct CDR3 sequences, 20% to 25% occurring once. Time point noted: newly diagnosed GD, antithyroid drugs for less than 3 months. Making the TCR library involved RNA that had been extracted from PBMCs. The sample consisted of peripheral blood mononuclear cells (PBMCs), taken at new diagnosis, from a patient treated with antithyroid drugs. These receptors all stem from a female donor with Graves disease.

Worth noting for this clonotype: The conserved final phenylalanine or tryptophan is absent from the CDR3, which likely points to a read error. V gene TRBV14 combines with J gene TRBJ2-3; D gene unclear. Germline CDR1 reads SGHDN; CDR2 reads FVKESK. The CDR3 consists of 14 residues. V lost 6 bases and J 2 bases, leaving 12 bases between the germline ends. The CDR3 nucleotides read TGTGCCAGCAGGAAAGATGGTAACACAGATACGCAGTATCTT. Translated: CASRKDGNTDTQYL.

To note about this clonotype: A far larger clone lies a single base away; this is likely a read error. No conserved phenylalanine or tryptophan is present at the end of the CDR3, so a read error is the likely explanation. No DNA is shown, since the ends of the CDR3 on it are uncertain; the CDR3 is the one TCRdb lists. The CDR3 loop reads CASSQKGANTEAFL. The genes are TRBV3-2 and TRBJ1-1; the table assigns TRBD1, which was not confirmed against the DNA. TRBV3-2 is an annotated pseudogene. Ends included, the CDR3 has 14 residues.

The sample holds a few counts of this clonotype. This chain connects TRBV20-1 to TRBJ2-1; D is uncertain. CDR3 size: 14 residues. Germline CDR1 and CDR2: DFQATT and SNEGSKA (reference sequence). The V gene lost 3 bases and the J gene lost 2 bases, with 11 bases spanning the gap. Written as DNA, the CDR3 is TGCAGTGCTAGTAACGGGCTTCCCTACAATGAGCAGTTCTTC. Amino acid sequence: CSASNGLPYNEQFF.

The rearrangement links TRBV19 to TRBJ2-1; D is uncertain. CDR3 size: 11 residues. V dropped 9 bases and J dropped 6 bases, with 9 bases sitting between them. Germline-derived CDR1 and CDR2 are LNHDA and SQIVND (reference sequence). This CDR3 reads CASSFSNEQFF. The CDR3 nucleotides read TGTGCCAGCAGCTTTTCCAATGAGCAGTTCTTC.

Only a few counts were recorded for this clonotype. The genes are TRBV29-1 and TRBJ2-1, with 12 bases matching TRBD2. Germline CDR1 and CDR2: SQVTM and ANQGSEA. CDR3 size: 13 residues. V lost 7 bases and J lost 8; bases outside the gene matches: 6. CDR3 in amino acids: CSALAGGRDEQFF. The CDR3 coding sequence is TGCAGCGCTCTAGCGGGAGGGCGCGATGAGCAGTTCTTC.

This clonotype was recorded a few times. In nucleotides, the CDR3 is TGTGCCAGTACTTCCGGGACAGATAGCAATCAGCCCCAGCATTTT. Protein sequence: CASTSGTDSNQPQHF. The genes are TRBV19 and TRBJ1-5; 7 positions match TRBD1. This CDR3 region has 15 residues. V shed 7 bases and J 0 bases; nucleotides not matched to a gene: 6. Germline CDR1 is LNHDA and CDR2 is SQIVND (reference sequence).

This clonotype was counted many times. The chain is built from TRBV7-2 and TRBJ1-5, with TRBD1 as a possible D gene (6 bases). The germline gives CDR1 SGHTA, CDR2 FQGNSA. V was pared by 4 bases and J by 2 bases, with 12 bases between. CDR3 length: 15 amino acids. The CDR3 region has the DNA TGTGCCAGCAGCTCGACAGGAGATGGCAATCAGCCCCAGCATTTT. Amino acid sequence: CASSSTGDGNQPQHF.

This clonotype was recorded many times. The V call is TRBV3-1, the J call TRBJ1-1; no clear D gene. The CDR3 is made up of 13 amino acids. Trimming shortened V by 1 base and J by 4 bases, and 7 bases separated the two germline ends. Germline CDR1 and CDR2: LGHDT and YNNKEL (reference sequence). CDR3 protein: CASSQGAATEAFF. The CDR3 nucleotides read TGTGCCAGCAGCCAAGGGGCTGCCACTGAAGCTTTCTTT.